A single sample is the source of the 22 T cell receptor beta chains below, sequenced in a study of cytomegalovirus exposure and HLA in healthy donors. Primers included in the PCR were 60 Vbeta and 13 Jbeta primers. Produced via immunoSEQ multiplex PCR; TCRdb's table is partial and in-frame only. Of around 150,000 clones in the sample, about 80% were seen once. Sequencing input: PBMCs. The receptors come from a male donor in good health and CMV-seronegative.

CDR3 sequence reads: CASSWDRVQPQHF. The CDR3 DNA sequence: TGTGCCAGCAGTTGGGACAGGGTCCAGCCCCAGCATTTT. V is TRBV27 and J is TRBJ1-5; 9 positions match TRBD1. This CDR3 comprises 13 residues. V lost 4 bases to trimming and J lost 7 bases; unmatched junction nucleotides: 2. The germline gives CDR1 MNHEY, CDR2 SMNVEV (reference sequence).

The V gene is TRBV7-9, the J gene TRBJ1-2, with D tentatively TRBD1 (5 bases). CDR1 and CDR2 (germline): SEHNR, FQNEAQ (reference sequence). The CDR3 totals 14 residues. Trimming took off 5 bases at V and 5 bases at J, with 15 bases between the two ends. CDR3 sequence reads: CASSTSGTEYGYTF. The CDR3 bases are TGTGCCAGCAGCACCTCCGGGACTGAATATGGCTACACCTTC.

The rearrangement uses TRBV10-2 and TRBJ1-1; the D is unclear. Germline CDR1 reads WSHSY; CDR2 reads SAAADI. This CDR3 contains 13 residues. Between the trimmed V and J ends, which lost 3 bases and 2 bases, there was a span of 7 bases. Written as DNA, the CDR3 is TGCGCCAGCAGTGATTATATAAACACTGAAGCTTTCTTT. This sequence encodes CASSDYINTEAFF.

The rearrangement uses TRBV18 and TRBJ2-7; a possible D gene is TRBD2 (6 bases). The CDR3 covers 13 residues. Germline V CDR1 and CDR2: KGHSH, LQKENI. Deletions cut 5 bases from V and 4 bases from J, with 12 bases between. CDR3 in DNA: TGTGCCAGCTCAGAAACTAGCCAGTACGAGCAGTACTTC. As protein: CASSETSQYEQYF.

This clone was recorded a few times. The J gene is TRBJ1-5, the V gene TRBV7-9, with 7 positions matching TRBD1. The CDR3 extends over 14 amino acids. V was clipped by 4 bases and J by 6 bases; unmatched bases: 6. CDR1 and CDR2 from the germline V gene are SEHNR and FQNEAQ (reference sequence). The CDR3 reads CASSSDRDFQPQHF. The CDR3 coding sequence is TGTGCCAGCAGCTCCGACAGGGACTTTCAGCCCCAGCATTTT. Supplemented by reference TRBV7-9 and TRBJ1-5, the full variable domain reads DTGVSQNPRHKITKRGQNVTFRCDPISEHNRLYWYRQTLGQGPEFLTYFQNEAQLEKSRLLSDRFSAERPKGSFSTLEIQRTEQGDSAMYLCASSSDRDFQPQHFGDGTRLSIL.

The genes are TRBV7-2 and TRBJ2-4, with a tentative D call TRBD1 (5 bases). The CDR3 has 14 residues. V lost 5 bases and J lost 6, with 14 bases in between. Germline lookup yields CDR1 SGHTA and CDR2 FQGNSA. Here the CDR3 DNA reads TGTGCCAGCAGCCCAGGGTCGCAACGAAACATTCAGTACTTC. Translation gives CASSPGSQRNIQYF.

This clone was counted only a few times. The chain links TRBV11-1 to TRBJ1-1; D might be TRBD1 (6 bases). With 1 base removed from V and 5 bases from J, the gap between germline ends came to 8 bases. Germline CDR1 and CDR2: SGHAT and FQDESV (reference sequence). The CDR3 runs 13 residues. CDR3 loop: CASSLGDITEAFF. The CDR3 DNA sequence: TGTGCCAGCAGCTTAGGGGACATAACTGAAGCTTTCTTT.

The chain combines TRBV28 with TRBJ1-6; D is unclear. V was pared by 3 bases and J by 6 bases, with 9 bases between. Germline CDR1 MDHEN, CDR2 SYDVKM. CDR3 length: 14 amino acids. The CDR3 here is CASSFGLPNSPLHF. CDR3 coding DNA: TGTGCCAGCAGTTTTGGGCTCCCTAATTCACCCCTCCACTTT.

This chain joins TRBV18 and TRBJ2-7; a weak D match, TRBD1 (5 bases). CDR1 is KGHSH and CDR2 is LQKENI in the germline V gene. The CDR3 is 12 amino acids. The V and J ends lost 5 bases and 5 bases respectively, with 10 bases between them. CDR3: CASSIQGDEQYF. The DNA for the CDR3 is TGTGCCAGCTCAATCCAGGGTGACGAGCAGTACTTC.

The genes are TRBV27 and TRBJ2-5, with D possibly being TRBD2 (6 bases). Germline-derived CDR1 and CDR2 are MNHEY and SMNVEV (reference sequence). Trimming took off 5 bases at V and 2 bases at J, with 18 bases between the two ends. The CDR3 runs 16 residues. The CDR3 coding sequence is TGTGCCAGCAGTGGGACTCGAAGGAGGGGTCAAGAGACCCAGTACTTC. Protein sequence: CASSGTRRRGQETQYF.

The chain carries TRBV4-2 and TRBJ1-1; 7 bases map to TRBD1. CDR3 length: 16 residues. With 3 bases clipped from V and 1 base from J, the junction kept 8 bases outside the gene matches. The V gene's germline CDR1 is LGHNA and CDR2 YNFKEQ. CDR3 sequence (DNA): TGTGCCAGCAGCCACGACGCGGGACAGACGAACACTGAAGCTTTCTTT. Protein product: CASSHDAGQTNTEAFF.

V and J are TRBV9 and TRBJ2-1, with D maybe TRBD1 (5 bases). V lost 3 bases, J lost 3 bases, and 10 bases lay in between. Germline V lookup: CDR1 SGDLS, CDR2 YYNGEE. The CDR3 is 14 residues long. CDR3 sequence reads: CASSASDSYNEQFF. The CDR3 region has the DNA TGTGCCAGCAGCGCATCAGACAGCTACAATGAGCAGTTCTTC.

This clone occurred a few times. This chain connects TRBV11-2 to TRBJ2-7; 10 nucleotides agree with TRBD2. V lost 1 base, J lost 4 bases, and 7 bases stayed unmatched. Germline V gene data show CDR1 as SGHAT and CDR2 as FQNNGV. The CDR3 is 16 residues long. The CDR3: CASSLGLASGGYEQYF. The CDR3 DNA is TGTGCCAGCAGCTTAGGATTGGCTAGCGGGGGATACGAGCAGTACTTC.

This clone showed up just once. The chain has TRBV19 and TRBJ1-5, with TRBD1 identical over 9 bases. The length of the CDR3 is 16 residues. Per germline, CDR1 LNHDA and CDR2 SQIVND (reference sequence). J lost 1 base, V lost 5 bases, and 6 bases had no gene match. The CDR3 here is CASSPTGGRSNQPQHF. The CDR3 coding sequence is TGTGCCAGTAGTCCAACAGGGGGCAGGAGCAATCAGCCCCAGCATTTT.

The CDR3 protein is CASSTTATASYEQYF. The CDR3 DNA reads as TGCGCCAGCAGCACTACTGCGACAGCATCCTACGAGCAGTACTTC. The rearrangement uses TRBV5-1 and TRBJ2-7; a weak D match, TRBD1 (5 bases). The V end lost 4 bases, the J end lost 1 base, and 15 bases lay between the germline ends. Germline values: CDR1 SGHRS, CDR2 YFSETQ. The CDR3 has 15 amino acids.

V is TRBV7-2 and J is TRBJ2-2, with 7 bases matching TRBD1. With V trimmed by 5 bases and J by 1 base, 7 bases remained unmatched. CDR3 length equals 16 residues. Per the germline V gene, CDR1 is SGHTA and CDR2 is FQGNSA. The CDR3 region is CASSKLRTGNTGELFF. The CDR3 bases are TGTGCCAGCAGCAAACTACGGACAGGGAACACCGGGGAGCTGTTTTTT.

This chain links TRBV5-3 with TRBJ1-6, with D hard to call. Being an ORF, TRBV5-3 has a function that is uncertain. The CDR3 runs 14 residues. V dropped 9 bases and J dropped 0 bases, with 10 bases sitting between them. The CDR3 nucleotides are TGTGCCACCAAACAGAGCTCCTATAATTCACCCCTCCACTTT. This gives the protein CATKQSSYNSPLHF.

The chain couples TRBV30 to TRBJ2-7, with D possibly matching TRBD1 (5 bases). Trimming shortened V by 2 bases and J by 6 bases, and 8 bases separated the two germline ends. Germline lookup yields CDR1 GTSNPN and CDR2 SVGIG (reference sequence). The CDR3 has 11 residues. In nucleotides, the CDR3 is TGTGCCTGGAGTAACAGGCGCGAGCAGTACTTC. Amino acid sequence: CAWSNRREQYF.

The V call is TRBV28, the J call TRBJ1-6; D not certain. The V end lost 7 bases, the J end lost 9 bases, and 19 bases lay between the germline ends. The length of the CDR3 is 15 residues. In germline, CDR1 is MDHEN, CDR2 SYDVKM. The CDR3 region is CASIRGSWPTSPLHF. CDR3 DNA sequence: TGTGCCAGCATCCGCGGGAGTTGGCCCACTTCACCCCTCCACTTT.

The chain combines TRBV5-6 with TRBJ1-2, with D perhaps TRBD1 (5 bases). V lost 2 bases to trimming and J lost 0 bases, with 11 bases between them. This CDR3 has 15 residues. Germline V gives CDR1 SGHDT, CDR2 YYEEEE. CDR3 residues: CASSLVGGANYGYTF. As DNA, the CDR3 is TGTGCCAGCAGCTTAGTCGGGGGAGCTAACTATGGCTACACCTTC. The variable domain in full, with the rest retrieved from reference TRBV5-6 and TRBJ1-2, is DAGVTQSPTHLIKTRGQQVTLRCSPKSGHDTVSWYQQALGQGPQFIFQYYEEEERQRGNFPDRFSGHQFPNYSSELNVNALLLGDSALYLCASSLVGGANYGYTFGSGTRLTVV.

This chain uses TRBV30 with TRBJ2-3; 7 positions agree with TRBD2. Germline-derived CDR1 and CDR2 are GTSNPN and SVGIG (reference sequence). Trimming cost V 8 bases and J 5 bases; bases outside gene matches: 1. The CDR3 has 10 amino acids. CDR3 sequence: CARGEDTQYF. Here the CDR3 DNA reads TGTGCCCGGGGGGAAGATACGCAGTATTTT.

V usage is TRBV30 and J usage is TRBJ1-1, with TRBD1 identical over 11 bases. V shed 2 bases and J 6 bases; nucleotides not matched to a gene: 2. This CDR3 comprises 13 residues. The germline V gene has CDR1 GTSNPN and CDR2 SVGIG (reference sequence). CDR3 DNA sequence: TGTGCCTGGAGTTGGACAGGGGGCGCTGAAGCTTTCTTT. Translation: CAWSWTGGAEAFF.